This T cell receptor (beta chain) appears in the sequencing data of a study of blood T cell repertoires in COVID-19. Study information: In each case, the material was cDNA or gDNA derived from T cells, B-cell-depleted T cells, or PBMCs.

Original processing notes: Using reference gene primer amplification, nucleated cell counts were estimated. Sequencing used immunoSEQ multiplex PCR; TCRdb keeps in-frame clones, though not all of them. Clone size and V and J calls were adopted from that table, with D and trimming inferred from the DNA. The sample records tens of thousands of clones, approximately 82% being singletons. Trimming stripped 10 bases from V and 8 bases from J, with 17 bases between. Germline loops: CDR1 MDHEN, CDR2 SYDVKM. This CDR3 contains 12 residues. The clonotype comes from a man aged 50 to 60 with active or convalescent COVID-19. The chain recombines TRBV28 with TRBJ1-1; D not certain. Material for sequencing was peripheral blood. CDR3 DNA: TGTGCCATCATAAAACCTTTTCAGGAAGCTTTCTTT. Its protein product is CAIIKPFQEAFF.